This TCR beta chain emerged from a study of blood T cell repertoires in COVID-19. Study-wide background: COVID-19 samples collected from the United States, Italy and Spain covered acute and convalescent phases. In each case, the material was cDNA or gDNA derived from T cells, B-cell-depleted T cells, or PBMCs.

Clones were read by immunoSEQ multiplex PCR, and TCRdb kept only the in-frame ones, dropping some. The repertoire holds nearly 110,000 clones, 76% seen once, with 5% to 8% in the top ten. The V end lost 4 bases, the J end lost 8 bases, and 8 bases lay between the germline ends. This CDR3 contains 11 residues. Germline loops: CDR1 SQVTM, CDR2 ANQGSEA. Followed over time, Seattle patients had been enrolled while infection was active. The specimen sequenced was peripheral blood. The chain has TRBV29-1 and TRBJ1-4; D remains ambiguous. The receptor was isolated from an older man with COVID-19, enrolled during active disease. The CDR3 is CSVASLEKLFF. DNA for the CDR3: TGCAGCGTTGCGTCCCTCGAAAAACTGTTTTTT.